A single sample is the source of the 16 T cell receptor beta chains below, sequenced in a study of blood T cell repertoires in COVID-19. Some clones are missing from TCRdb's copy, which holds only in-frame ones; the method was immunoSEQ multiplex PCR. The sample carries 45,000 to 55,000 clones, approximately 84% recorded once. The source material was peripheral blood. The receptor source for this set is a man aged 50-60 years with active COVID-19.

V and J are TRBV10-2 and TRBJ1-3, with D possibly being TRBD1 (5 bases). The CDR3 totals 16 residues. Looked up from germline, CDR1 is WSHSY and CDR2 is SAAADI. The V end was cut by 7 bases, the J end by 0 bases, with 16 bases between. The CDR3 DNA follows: TGCGCCAGCACCCGTCAGGGTTCTAACTCTGGAAACACCATATATTTT. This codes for CASTRQGSNSGNTIYF.

CDR3 sequence (DNA): TGTGCCAGCAGTTTGATGCAGGGGCTCGGTGGCTACACCTTC. Translating gives CASSLMQGLGGYTF. The chain recombines TRBV5-6 with TRBJ1-2; perhaps TRBD1 as D (6 bases). Trimming removed 5 bases from V and 7 bases from J, with 18 bases in between. This CDR3 comprises 14 residues. The V gene's germline CDR1 is SGHDT and CDR2 YYEEEE. Together with reference TRBV5-6 and TRBJ1-2, the CDR3 gives the full variable domain: DAGVTQSPTHLIKTRGQQVTLRCSPKSGHDTVSWYQQALGQGPQFIFQYYEEEERQRGNFPDRFSGHQFPNYSSELNVNALLLGDSALYLCASSLMQGLGGYTFGSGTRLTVV.

For the CDR3, the DNA is TGCGCCAGCAGCCCCTCCGCAACTAATGAAAAACTGTTTTTT. Protein sequence: CASSPSATNEKLFF. V and J are TRBV5-1 and TRBJ1-4; D gene ambiguous. V dropped 4 bases and J dropped 0 bases, with 7 bases sitting between them. Germline loops: CDR1 SGHRS, CDR2 YFSETQ. There are 14 residues in the CDR3.

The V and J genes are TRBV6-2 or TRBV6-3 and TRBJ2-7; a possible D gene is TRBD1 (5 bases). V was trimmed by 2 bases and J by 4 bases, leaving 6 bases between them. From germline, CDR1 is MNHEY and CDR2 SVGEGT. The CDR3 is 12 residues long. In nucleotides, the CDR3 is TGTGCCAGCAGTTACCGGACATACGAGCAGTACTTC. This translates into CASSYRTYEQYF.

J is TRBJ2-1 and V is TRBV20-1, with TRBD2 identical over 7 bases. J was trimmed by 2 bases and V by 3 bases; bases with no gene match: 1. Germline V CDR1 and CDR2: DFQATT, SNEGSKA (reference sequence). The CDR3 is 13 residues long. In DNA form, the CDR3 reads TGCAGTGCTAGTGGGGGGGCCTACAATGAGCAGTTCTTC. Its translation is CSASGGAYNEQFF.

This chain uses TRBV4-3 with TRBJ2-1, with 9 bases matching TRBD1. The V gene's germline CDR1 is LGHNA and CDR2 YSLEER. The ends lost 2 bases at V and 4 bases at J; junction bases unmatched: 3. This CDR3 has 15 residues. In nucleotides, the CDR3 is TGCGCCAGCAGCCAACGACAGGGGGGGTACAATGAGCAGTTCTTC. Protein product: CASSQRQGGYNEQFF.

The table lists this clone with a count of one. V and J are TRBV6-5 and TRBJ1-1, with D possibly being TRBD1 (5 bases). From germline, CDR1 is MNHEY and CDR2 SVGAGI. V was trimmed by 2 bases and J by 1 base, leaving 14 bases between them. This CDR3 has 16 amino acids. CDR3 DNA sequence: TGTGCCAGCAGTTACCTAGGCGGGGGACCGAACACTGAAGCTTTCTTT. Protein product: CASSYLGGGPNTEAFF.

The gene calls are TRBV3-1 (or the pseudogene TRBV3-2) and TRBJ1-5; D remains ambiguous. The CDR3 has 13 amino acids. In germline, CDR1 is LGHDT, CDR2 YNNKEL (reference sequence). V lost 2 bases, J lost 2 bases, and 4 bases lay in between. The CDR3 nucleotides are TGTGCCAGCAGCCAAACTGGCAATCAGCCCCAGCATTTT. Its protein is CASSQTGNQPQHF.

The CDR3 coding sequence is TGCGCCAGCAGCTTGTTGGGGGCAGGGAGCTCTGGAAACACCATATATTTT. Translated: CASSLLGAGSSGNTIYF. V usage is TRBV5-1 and J usage is TRBJ1-3, with D perhaps matching TRBD1 (6 bases). CDR3 length: 17 amino acids. Trimming took off 1 base at V and 0 bases at J, with 14 bases between the two ends. Germline assignment: CDR1 SGHRS and CDR2 YFSETQ.

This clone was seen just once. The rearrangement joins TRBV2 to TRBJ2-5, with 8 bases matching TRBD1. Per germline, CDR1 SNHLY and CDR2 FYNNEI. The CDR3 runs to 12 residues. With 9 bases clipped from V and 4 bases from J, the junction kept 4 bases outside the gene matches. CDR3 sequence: CASSDRGETQYF. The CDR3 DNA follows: TGTGCCAGTAGCGACAGGGGAGAGACCCAGTACTTC.

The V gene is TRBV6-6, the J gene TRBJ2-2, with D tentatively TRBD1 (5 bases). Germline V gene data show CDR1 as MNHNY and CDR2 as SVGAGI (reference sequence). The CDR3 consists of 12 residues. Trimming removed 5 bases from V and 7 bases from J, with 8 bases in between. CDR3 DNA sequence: TGTGCCAGCAGTGCCACAGGCGGGGAGCTGTTTTTT. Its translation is CASSATGGELFF.

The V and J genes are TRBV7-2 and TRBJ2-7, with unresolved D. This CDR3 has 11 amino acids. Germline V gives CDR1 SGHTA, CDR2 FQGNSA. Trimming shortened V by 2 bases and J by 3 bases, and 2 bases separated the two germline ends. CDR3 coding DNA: TGTGCCAGCAGCTTACTCTACGAGCAGTACTTC. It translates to CASSLLYEQYF.

The CDR3 DNA reads TGTGCCAGCAGCTTATTCCCCGTGGATACGCAGTATTTT. Encoded protein: CASSLFPVDTQYF. The chain links TRBV7-2 to TRBJ2-3; D unclear. Germline CDR1 is SGHTA and CDR2 is FQGNSA. The CDR3 is 13 residues long. Trimming took 2 bases from V and 6 from J, leaving 9 bases between them.

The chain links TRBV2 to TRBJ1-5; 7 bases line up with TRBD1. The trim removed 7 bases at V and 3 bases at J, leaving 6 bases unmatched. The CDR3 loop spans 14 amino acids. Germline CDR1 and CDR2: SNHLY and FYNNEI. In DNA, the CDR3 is TGTGCCAGCACCACCGACAGGGACAATCAGCCCCAGCATTTT. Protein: CASTTDRDNQPQHF.

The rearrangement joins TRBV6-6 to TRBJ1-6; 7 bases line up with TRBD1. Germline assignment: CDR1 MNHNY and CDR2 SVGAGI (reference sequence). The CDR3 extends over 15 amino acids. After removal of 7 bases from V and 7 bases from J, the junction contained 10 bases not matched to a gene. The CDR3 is CASTFGGRGNSPLHF. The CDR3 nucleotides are TGTGCCAGCACTTTCGGGGGCAGGGGGAATTCACCCCTCCACTTT.

CDR3 bases: TGTGCCAGCAGCCTCGGGACTGTGGGTACGCAGTATTTT. Translated: CASSLGTVGTQYF. The chain couples TRBV11-3 to TRBJ2-3, with a tentative D call TRBD2 (6 bases). There are 13 residues in the CDR3. The germline gives CDR1 SGHNT, CDR2 YENEEA. V lost 5 bases and J 8 bases, leaving 14 bases between the germline ends.